This T cell receptor (beta chain) was obtained from a study of blood T cell repertoires in COVID-19. As for the study in general: Acute and convalescent COVID-19 specimens originated in the United States, Italy and Spain. T cells, B-cell-depleted T cells, or PBMCs supplied cDNA or gDNA.

After removal of 1 base from V and 3 bases from J, the junction contained 0 bases not matched to a gene. The CDR3 contains 15 residues. Germline CDR1 LGHNA, CDR2 YNFKEQ. Methods used by the authors: How many nucleated cells were present was estimated from reference gene primer amplification. TCRdb's table, derived via immunoSEQ multiplex PCR, lists solely in-frame clones and lacks some. The D gene and trimming were derived from the DNA, and the V and J assignments and clone size from that table. The sample includes around 68,000 clones, about 81% of them seen just once. The gene calls are TRBV4-2 and TRBJ2-7; TRBD2 matches at 13 bases. The sequence came from a human donor in a cohort sampled during active COVID-19. Source material: peripheral blood. The chain's CDR3 is CASSQGLAGGYEQYF. The CDR3 nucleotides read TGTGCCAGCAGCCAAGGACTAGCGGGAGGCTACGAGCAGTACTTC.